In this sample, the clone carrying this TCR beta chain is large (0.1 to 1%). What it recognizes is unknown. The sample comes from a study of spatial heterogeneity in lung cancer. For the study at large: Sequences of the beta chain were consistently detected in greater numbers than alpha-chain sequences.

TCRdb redid the calling of the 5' RACE reads with MiXCR, one entry per CDR3 protein. Of approximately 3,800 distinct CDR3 sequences listed, roughly a third are singletons. Time point given: sample taken at primary tumor resection. Whole RNA came from tumor, nontumor lung or frozen PBMC and was sequenced without being sorted. Study-wide points: Tracking of tumor mutation counts was seen in expanded intratumoral alpha and beta TCR counts.

The length of the CDR3 is 16 residues. The ends were cut back, 1 base at V and 3 bases at J, with 13 bases in the middle. Germline V gives CDR1 MNHNS, CDR2 SASEGT. This TCR was recovered from a male donor with early-stage non-small cell lung cancer. This chain joins TRBV6-1 and TRBJ1-5; D remains ambiguous. The specimen was lung tumor tissue, collected at surgery. Here the CDR3 DNA reads TGTGCCAGCAGTGAAGTGTACGTGGCAGACAATCAGCCCCAGCATTTT. Its translation is CASSEVYVADNQPQHF.